This T cell receptor (beta chain) was identified during a study of T cells after yellow fever vaccination (dated by TCRdb to between 2019 and 2020). Study-level background: Libraries from fractions with low cell numbers were prepared with the SMART-Seq v4 Ultra Low Input RNA kit. Bulk TCR alpha and beta repertoires were sequenced longitudinally to track T-cell clones before and after primary and booster YFV17D yellow fever vaccination. Two healthy male donors, one aged 18 to 30 and one aged 30 to 40 years, made up the cohort. Blood samples were taken at several timepoints before and after primary and secondary immunization, and bulk PBMC replicates and cell subsets were isolated. The study at large found these results: FACS-sorted repertoires could contain abundant contaminating clonotypes from the bulk population, so computational filtering was required. Most clones expanded after primary vaccination were re-detected after the booster (about 95% of CD4 and around 88% of CD8), suggesting broad memory maintenance. Compared with the primary T-cell response, the secondary T-cell response was faster but weaker, reaching its peak on day 5 rather than on day 15. The study included only a couple of donors, which limits how far the findings can be generalized. A small share of clonotypes was detected in both CD4 and CD8 compartments, with the overlap likely arising from convergent recombination.

From a lookup of the germline V gene, CDR1 and CDR2 are MGHRA and YSYEKL. At the junction V is shortened by 0 bases and J by 7 bases, with 18 bases in between. From the cysteine through the phenylalanine, the CDR3 covers 16 amino acids. Only the CDR3 portion is preserved as DNA: 48 bases, with reading frame beginning at the first base. TCR cDNA was made using 5'RACE template switching, a step that added a universal primer site and unique molecular identifiers. cDNA synthesis was primed from both the TCR alpha and TCR beta constant segments. Libraries were amplified in two PCR steps, with sample barcodes and sequencing adapters added in the second step. Sequencing of the libraries was done on either Illumina HiSeq 2500 (2x100 bp) or NovaSeq (2x150 bp). The paper's data handling went like this. MIGEC was used to demultiplex reads and collapse the reads into UMI consensus sequences, and MiXCR was used for V(D)J alignment. Vaccine-responding clonotypes were identified with edgeR using replicate PBMC samples, with FDR below 0.01 and a log2 fold change above 5 up to day 15 being required. CD4 or CD8 identity was assigned to each bulk clonotype according to whether the clonotype was present at higher abundance in the sequenced CD4 repertoire or the sequenced CD8 repertoire. Through fastp at Q25 and MiXCR, TCRdb rebuilt clones from the public reads, retaining in-frame beta chains. Entries that share a CDR3 protein sequence are merged under the most common genes and DNA. V and J calls and clone size were set by TCRdb, not the authors. Across this sample there are 450,000 to 650,000 distinct CDR3 sequences, with about a fifth seen only once. The biggest ten clones account for about 17% of the sample.

The sample's treatment or condition label, decoded: live attenuated yellow fever vaccine strain. At each blood-draw timepoint, two biological replicates of bulk PBMCs were collected. PBMCs were isolated from peripheral blood using a standard Ficoll-Paque protocol. TriZol was used to extract RNA from bulk PBMCs, CD4 and CD8 fractions, and dextramer-positive and dextramer-negative fractions. With regard to this clonotype: Its cognate antigen has yet to be identified. Per-base quality was not reported, and no clone a single base away is much larger than it.

The sample consisted of PBMCs, taken 21 days after the first yellow fever vaccination. Recombination connected TRBV4-1 to TRBJ1-1; a weak D assignment points to TRBD1 (5 bases agree). The TCR comes from a man in his late teens or twenties who received the YFV17D yellow fever vaccine. The CDR3 reads CASSQDLQGDRGEAFF. The DNA is TGCGCCAGCAGCCAAGATCTCCAGGGCGATCGTGGTGAAGCTTTCTTT.